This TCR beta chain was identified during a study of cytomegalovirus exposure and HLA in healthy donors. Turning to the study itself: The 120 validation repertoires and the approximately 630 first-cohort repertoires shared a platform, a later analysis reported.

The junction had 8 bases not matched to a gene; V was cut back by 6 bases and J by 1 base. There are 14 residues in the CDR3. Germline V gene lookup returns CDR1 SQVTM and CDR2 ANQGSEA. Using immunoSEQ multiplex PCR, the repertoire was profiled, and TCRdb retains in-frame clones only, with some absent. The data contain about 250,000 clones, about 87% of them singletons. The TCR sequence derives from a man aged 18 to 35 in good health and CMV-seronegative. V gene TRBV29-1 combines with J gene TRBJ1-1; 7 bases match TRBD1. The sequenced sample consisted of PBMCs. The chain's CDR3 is CSVVGSGGNTEAFF. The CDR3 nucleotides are TGCAGCGTCGTCGGGTCAGGGGGGAACACTGAAGCTTTCTTT.